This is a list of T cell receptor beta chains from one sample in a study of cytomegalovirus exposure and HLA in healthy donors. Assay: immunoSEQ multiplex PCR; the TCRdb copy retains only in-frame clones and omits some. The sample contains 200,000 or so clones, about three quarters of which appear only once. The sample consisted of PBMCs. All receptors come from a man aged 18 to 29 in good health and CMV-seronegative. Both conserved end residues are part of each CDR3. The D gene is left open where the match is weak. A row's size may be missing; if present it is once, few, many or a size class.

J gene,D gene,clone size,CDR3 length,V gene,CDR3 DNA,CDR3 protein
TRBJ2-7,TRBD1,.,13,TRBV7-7,TGTGCTAGCAGCTTGGACAGGGCCCACGAGCAGTACTTC,CASSLDRAHEQYF
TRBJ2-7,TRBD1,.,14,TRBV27,TGTGCCACCCGAAGAGGGACAGGGAGGTACGAGCAGTACTTC,CATRRGTGRYEQYF
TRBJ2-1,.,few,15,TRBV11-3,TGTGCCAGCACTTTAAAAAACCTAGGGGGCAATGAGCAGTTCTTC,CASTLKNLGGNEQFF
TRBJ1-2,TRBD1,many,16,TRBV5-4,TGTGCCAGCAGCGCCGGGACAGGGGGCGCAGAGGGTGGCTACACCTTC,CASSAGTGGAEGGYTF
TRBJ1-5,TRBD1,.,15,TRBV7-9,TGTGCCAGCAGTTTCGACAGGGGGCGGGTACAGCCCCAGCATTTT,CASSFDRGRVQPQHF
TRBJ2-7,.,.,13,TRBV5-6,TGTGCCAGCAGCTTGAGTGGAGACTACGAGCAGTACTTC,CASSLSGDYEQYF
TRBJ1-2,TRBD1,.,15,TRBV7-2,TGTGCCAGCAGCCTTGGACAGGGGGCAAACTATGGCTACACCTTC,CASSLGQGANYGYTF
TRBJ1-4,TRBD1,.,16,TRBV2,TGTGCCAGCAGTGAAGCGGCCGGGACAGTTCACGAAAAACTGTTTTTT,CASSEAAGTVHEKLFF
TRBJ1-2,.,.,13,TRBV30,TGTGCCTGGAGTCCCCGGCGGGAGAGTGGCTACACCTTC,CAWSPRRESGYTF
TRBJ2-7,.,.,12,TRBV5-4,TGTGCCAGACGGCCGGACTCCCACGAGCAGTACTTC,CARRPDSHEQYF
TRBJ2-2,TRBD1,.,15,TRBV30,TGTGCCTGGAGAGTCCAGGGGGTGGGCACCGGGGAGCTGTTTTTT,CAWRVQGVGTGELFF
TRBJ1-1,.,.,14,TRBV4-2,TGTGCCAGCAGCCAAGAAGGGGGAATAACTGAAGCTTTCTTT,CASSQEGGITEAFF
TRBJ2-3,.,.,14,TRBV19,TGTGCCAGTAGTATAGATGAGGGCACAGATACGCAGTATTTT,CASSIDEGTDTQYF
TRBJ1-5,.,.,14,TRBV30,TGTGCCTGGAGCCGGGAGACGCCCAATCAGCCCCAGCATTTT,CAWSRETPNQPQHF
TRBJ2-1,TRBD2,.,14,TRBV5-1,TGCGCCAGCAGGCCGGGACTAGTTATCGATGAGCAGTTCTTC,CASRPGLVIDEQFF
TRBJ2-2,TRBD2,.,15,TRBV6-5,TGTGCCAGCAGACAAACGGGAGGGTACACCGGGGAGCTGTTTTTT,CASRQTGGYTGELFF
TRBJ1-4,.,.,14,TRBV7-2,TGTGCCAGCAGCTTCACAGGGATTGGTGAAAAACTGTTTTTT,CASSFTGIGEKLFF
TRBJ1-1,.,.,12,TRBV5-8,TGTGCCAGCAGTCCCGACAGCAGTGAAGCTTTCTTT,CASSPDSSEAFF
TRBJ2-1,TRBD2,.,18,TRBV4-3,TGCGCCAGCAGCCAAGCCGGGACTAGCGGCAGCTCCTACAATGAGCAGTTCTTC,CASSQAGTSGSSYNEQFF
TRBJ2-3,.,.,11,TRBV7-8,TGTGCCGGGGGCGGTGGAGATACGCAGTATTTT,CAGGGGDTQYF
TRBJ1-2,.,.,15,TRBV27,TGTGCCAGCAGTCTACAGAAGAAACAGAACTATGGCTACACCTTC,CASSLQKKQNYGYTF
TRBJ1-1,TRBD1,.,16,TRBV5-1,TGCGCCAGCCAGGTGGGTACCGGGACAGTGAACACTGAAGCTTTCTTT,CASQVGTGTVNTEAFF
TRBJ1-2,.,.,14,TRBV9,TGTGCCAGCAGCGTTGGAGACAGCAACTATGGCTACACCTTC,CASSVGDSNYGYTF
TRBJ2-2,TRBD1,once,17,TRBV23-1,TGCGCCAGCAGTCAATCGAAAAGACAGGGTCGAGCCGGGGAGCTGTTTTTT,CASSQSKRQGRAGELFF
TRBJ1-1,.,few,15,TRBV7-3,TGTGCCAGCAGCTTAATCCCTGGCAGAAACACTGAAGCTTTCTTT,CASSLIPGRNTEAFF
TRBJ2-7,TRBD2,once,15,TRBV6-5,TGTGCCAGCAGTTACTGGACTAGCGGGGCATACGAGCAGTACTTC,CASSYWTSGAYEQYF
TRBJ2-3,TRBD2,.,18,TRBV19,TGTGCCAGTAGTCTAACCGAAGCGGGGGCGTTTGGTACAGATACGCAGTATTTT,CASSLTEAGAFGTDTQYF
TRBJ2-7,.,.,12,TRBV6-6,TGTGCCAGCGGGAGTCTAAACTACGAGCAGTACTTC,CASGSLNYEQYF
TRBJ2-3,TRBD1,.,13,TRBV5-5,TGTGCCAGCAGCTCAGGGGGCTGGGATACGCAGTATTTT,CASSSGGWDTQYF
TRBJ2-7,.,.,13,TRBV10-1,TGCGCCAGCAGTGAGTCGAGGACCTACGAGCAGTACTTC,CASSESRTYEQYF
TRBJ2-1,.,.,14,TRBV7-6,TGTGCCAGCAGCCAGGACAGAGGGTCAGGTGAGCAGTTCTTC,CASSQDRGSGEQFF
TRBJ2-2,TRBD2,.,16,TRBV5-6,TGTGCCAGCAGCTTAGTTCTAGCGGGAAAGTACGGGGAGCTGTTTTTT,CASSLVLAGKYGELFF
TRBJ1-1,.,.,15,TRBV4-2,TGTGCCAGCAGCCAAGGCCACAGCTCAAACACTGAAGCTTTCTTT,CASSQGHSSNTEAFF
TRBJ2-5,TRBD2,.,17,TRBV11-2,TGTGCCAGCAGCTTAGATAGGCCCAGCGGGAGCCAAGAGACCCAGTACTTC,CASSLDRPSGSQETQYF
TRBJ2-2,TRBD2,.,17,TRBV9,TGTGCCAGCAGCGCCCCCACTAGCGGGGGGGCCTCCGGGGAGCTGTTTTTT,CASSAPTSGGASGELFF
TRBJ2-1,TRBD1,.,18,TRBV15,TGTGCCACCAGCTCAGAGATTACAGGGGGTTTCCCTTACAATGAGCAGTTCTTC,CATSSEITGGFPYNEQFF
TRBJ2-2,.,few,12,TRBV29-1,TGCAGCGTTGAAGATTGGGACAATGAGCTGTTTTTT,CSVEDWDNELFF
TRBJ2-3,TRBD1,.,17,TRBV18,TGTGCCAGCTCACCATCCGAGGGACAGTTCGACACAGATACGCAGTATTTT,CASSPSEGQFDTDTQYF
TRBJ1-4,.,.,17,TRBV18,TGTGCCAGCTCACATAACACCGGGACTTCCGAAAATGAAAAACTGTTTTTT,CASSHNTGTSENEKLFF
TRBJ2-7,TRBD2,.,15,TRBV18,TGTGCCAGCTCACCGGCTAGCGGCCGTATGGAGGAGCAGTACTTC,CASSPASGRMEEQYF
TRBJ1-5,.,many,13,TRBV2,TGTGCCAGCAGTGGACAGTTTGGGCAGCCCCAGCATTTT,CASSGQFGQPQHF
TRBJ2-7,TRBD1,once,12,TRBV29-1,TGCAGCGTGAGGGACAGGGGTGGCGAGCAGTACTTC,CSVRDRGGEQYF
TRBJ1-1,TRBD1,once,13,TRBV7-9,TGTTCCAGCAGCTTCCGGGACAGCTCTGAAGCTTTCTTT,CSSSFRDSSEAFF
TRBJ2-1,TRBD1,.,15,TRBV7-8,TGTGCCAGCAGCCGCCGGGACAGGGATTACAATGAGCAGTTCTTC,CASSRRDRDYNEQFF